This section outlines one TCR beta chain sequence together with its context. What this receptor recognizes is not known. No per-base quality is available; no much larger clone lies one base away. Whole blood was collected in K2EDTA tubes by collaborating institutions according to the institutions' own protocols. For TCRbeta analysis, collaborator samples were shipped as frozen whole blood, as isolated PBMCs, or as DNA extracted from either sample type. The sample comes from a study of blood T cell repertoires in COVID-19 (dated by TCRdb to 2018 to 2021). Study-level background: Samples covering the acute and convalescent phases of COVID-19 were provided by collaborators in the United States, Italy and Spain. HLA class I and class II types, where available, came from metadata supplied by the sample provider rather than from assay-based typing. Samples came from the ongoing ImmuneRACE study (first 160 participants) plus 1,254 subjects from 6 global collaborators. The prospective study material was composed of cDNA or gDNA derived from T cells, B-cell-depleted T cells, or PBMCs. Sample metadata almost always included a de-identified subject ID, COVID-19 status, age in years and sex. A freely available public database, intended as a resource for researchers studying the immune response to SARS-CoV-2, is where the repertoires were released. The dataset comprised deeply sampled blood TCRbeta repertoires from subjects exposed to, actively infected with, or recovered from COVID-19.

Overall study outcomes, separate from this receptor: How much clinical and demographic metadata was included differed by source and by participant, and the metadata was provided uncurated.

TCRbeta CDR3 regions were amplified from genomic DNA by means of the immunoSEQ Assay, a bias-controlled multiplex PCR. Per the authors' processing: The number of nucleated cells in each sample was estimated from the amplification of reference gene primers within the assay. To quantify the absolute abundance of each unique TCRbeta CDR3 rearrangement, sequence reads were collapsed and filtered. For each sample, productive Simpson clonality was calculated by taking the square root of Simpson's diversity index across productive rearrangements. TCRdb provides this immuneACCESS table in a form limited to in-frame rearrangements. Some clones are lacking; in checked studies, under half of them reflect an unresolved V gene, and why the rest are absent is not known. The D gene and trimming were derived from the DNA, and the V and J assignments and clone size from that table. This sample is represented by 65,000 to 85,000 clones; around 91% of them were singletons. The leading ten clones occupy 2.5% to 3% of the sample.

Counted from cysteine to phenylalanine, this CDR3 has 15 amino acids. Left in the record is the CDR3 DNA by itself, 45 bases read in frame from the first base. The germline ends are 13 bases apart after V is trimmed by 1 base and J by 6 bases. The germline V gene supplies CDR1 SGHTA and CDR2 FQGNSA. The origin of this receptor is a man in his forties or fifties with acute or convalescent COVID-19. Source material: peripheral blood. The sequence is built from TRBV7-2 and TRBJ1-5; a tentative D match to TRBD1 spans 6 bases. Read as DNA, the sequence is TGTGCCAGCAGCTTAGAGCAGGGGATCAGTCAGCCCCAGCATTTT. This gives the protein CASSLEQGISQPQHF.